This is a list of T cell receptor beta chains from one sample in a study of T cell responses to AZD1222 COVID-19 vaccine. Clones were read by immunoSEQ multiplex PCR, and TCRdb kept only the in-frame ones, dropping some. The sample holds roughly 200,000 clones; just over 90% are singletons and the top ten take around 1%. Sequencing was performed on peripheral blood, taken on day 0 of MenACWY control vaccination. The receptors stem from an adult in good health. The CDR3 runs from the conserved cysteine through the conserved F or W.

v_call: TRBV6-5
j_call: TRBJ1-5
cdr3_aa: CASSYSNNQPQHF

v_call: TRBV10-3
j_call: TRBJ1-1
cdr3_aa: CAIRDKDRGRTEAFF

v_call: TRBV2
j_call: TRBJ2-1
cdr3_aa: CASTVYNEQFF

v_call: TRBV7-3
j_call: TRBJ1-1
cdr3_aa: CASSLTGVGNTEAFF

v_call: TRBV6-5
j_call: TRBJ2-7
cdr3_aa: CASKGSSYEQYF

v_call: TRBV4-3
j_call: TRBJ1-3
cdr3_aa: CASSQHPTGNTIYF

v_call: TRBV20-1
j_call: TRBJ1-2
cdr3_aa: CSSQGNYGYTF

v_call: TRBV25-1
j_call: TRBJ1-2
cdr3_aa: CASSARTNYGYTF

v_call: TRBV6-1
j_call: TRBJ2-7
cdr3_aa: CASSEVHYEQYF

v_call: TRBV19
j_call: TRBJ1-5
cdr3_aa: CASSVDRADYSNQPQHF

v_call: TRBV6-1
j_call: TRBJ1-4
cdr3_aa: CASSEPGWGAIYEKLFF

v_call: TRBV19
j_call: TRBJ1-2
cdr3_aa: CASSPTSQAANYGYTF

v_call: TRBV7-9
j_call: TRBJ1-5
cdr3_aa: CASSLGGGAQPQHF

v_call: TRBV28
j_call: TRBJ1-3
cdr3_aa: CASTPTGALSGNTIYF

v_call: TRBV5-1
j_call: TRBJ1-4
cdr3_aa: CASSFGQANEKLFF

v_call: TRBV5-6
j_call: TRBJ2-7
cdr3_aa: CASSRAPGSYEQYF

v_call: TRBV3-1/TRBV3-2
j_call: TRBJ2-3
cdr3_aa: CASSQGRLAGGDTQYF

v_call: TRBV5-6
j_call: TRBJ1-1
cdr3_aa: CASSLGVGGDTEAFF

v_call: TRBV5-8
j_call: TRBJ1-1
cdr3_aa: CASNFGTGSWNTEAFF

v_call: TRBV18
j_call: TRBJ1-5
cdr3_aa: CASSDREAQPQHF

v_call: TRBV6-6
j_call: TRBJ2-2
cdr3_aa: CASTPSGGISGELFF

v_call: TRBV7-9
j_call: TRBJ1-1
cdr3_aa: CASSPHTGGTEAFF

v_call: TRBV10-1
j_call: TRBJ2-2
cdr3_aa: CASATSGGANTGELFF

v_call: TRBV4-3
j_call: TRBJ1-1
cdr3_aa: CASSQDRRSVSPAFF